This passage covers 31 T cell receptor beta chains from one sample sequenced in a study of shared clonotypes between healthy human individuals. This table comes from immunoSEQ multiplex PCR, and its TCRdb copy is limited to in-frame clones, with some not included. The sample records over a million clones, about 74% being singletons. The sequencing input was memory CD4+ T cells sorted from blood. The sample's subset: CD45RA-negative fraction. These receptors were taken from a man between 18 and 35 years old in good health.

V is TRBV7-3 and J is TRBJ2-1, with TRBD2 as a possible D gene (7 bases). The germline V gene has CDR1 SGHTA and CDR2 FQGTGA. The CDR3 loop spans 14 amino acids. Trimming removed 3 bases from V and 2 bases from J, with 8 bases in between. This chain's CDR3 is CASSLRGPYNEQFF. Written as DNA, the CDR3 is TGTGCCAGCAGCTTGCGGGGGCCCTACAATGAGCAGTTCTTC.

V gene TRBV30 combines with J gene TRBJ1-4; 9 bases agree with TRBD1. The ends lost 2 bases at V and 7 bases at J; junction bases unmatched: 2. Germline CDR1 GTSNPN, CDR2 SVGIG (reference sequence). CDR3 size: 13 residues. CDR3 coding DNA: TGTGCCTGGAGTCAGACAGGGGGTGAAAAACTGTTTTTT. It codes for CAWSQTGGEKLFF.

This clone is a singleton in its sample. V usage is TRBV6-6 and J usage is TRBJ2-7; 9 bases align to TRBD1. Germline V gene sequence: CDR1 MNHNY, CDR2 SVGAGI (reference sequence). With V trimmed by 7 bases and J by 3 bases, 4 bases remained unmatched. There are 13 residues in the CDR3. CDR3 DNA sequence: TGTGCCAGCACCGGACAGGGGATCTACGAGCAGTACTTC. Translated: CASTGQGIYEQYF.

This clone was recorded many times. The rearrangement links TRBV19 to TRBJ2-3, with 10 bases lining up with TRBD2. J was trimmed by 4 bases and V by 5 bases; bases with no gene match: 3. Germline CDR1 and CDR2: LNHDA and SQIVND (reference sequence). The CDR3 totals 14 residues. This CDR3 reads CASSRLAGADTQYF. The DNA of the CDR3 is TGTGCCAGTAGTCGCCTAGCGGGAGCAGATACGCAGTATTTT.

This clone was seen once. The V call is TRBV19, the J call TRBJ2-1, with 10 bases identical to TRBD2. V was clipped by 7 bases and J by 7 bases; unmatched bases: 16. This CDR3 spans 17 amino acids. The germline V gene encodes CDR1 LNHDA and CDR2 SQIVND (reference sequence). Here the CDR3 DNA reads TGTGCCAGTAAGGTCGCTAGCGGGAGACCCCGGGGAAATGAGCAGTTCTTC. This gives the protein CASKVASGRPRGNEQFF.

Many counts were recorded for this clone. The same CDR3 is also encoded by other DNA sequences in this sample. V usage is TRBV19 and J usage is TRBJ1-6; 8 nucleotides line up with TRBD1. CDR1 LNHDA and CDR2 SQIVND come from the germline V gene (reference sequence). The CDR3 is 15 amino acids. V was pared by 4 bases and J by 5 bases, with 4 bases of the junction left unmatched. Here the CDR3 DNA reads TGTGCCAGTAGTACTCAGGGGGCGGATAATTCACCCCTCCACTTT. Translated, it gives CASSTQGADNSPLHF.

The gene calls are TRBV4-1 and TRBJ2-3; D assignment may be TRBD1 or TRBD2 (7 bases each). V was shortened by 3 bases and J by 6 bases, with 19 bases between the two germline ends. Germline V lookup: CDR1 MGHRA, CDR2 YSYEKL. The CDR3 consists of 16 residues. Written as DNA, the CDR3 is TGCGCCAGCAGCCAGCCGGGGAGGGGGCAAACTGATACGCAGTATTTT. Protein sequence: CASSQPGRGQTDTQYF.

V gene TRBV28 combines with J gene TRBJ1-4; D unresolved. CDR1 is MDHEN, CDR2 SYDVKM, per germline. This CDR3 has 12 amino acids. Trimming removed 10 bases at V and 8 bases at J, with 14 bases between. The CDR3 DNA sequence: TGTGCCACCGGTCTCTCGGGGGAAAAACTGTTTTTT. It specifies CATGLSGEKLFF.

This chain joins TRBV29-1 and TRBJ2-1, with TRBD2 identical over 14 bases. The V and J ends lost 7 bases and 7 bases, in that order; junction bases with no gene match: 15. The CDR3 runs 17 residues. Germline V CDR1 and CDR2: SQVTM, ANQGSEA. The CDR3: CSARLAGGWGPWNEQFF. Here the CDR3 DNA reads TGCAGCGCTCGACTAGCGGGAGGGTGGGGTCCATGGAATGAGCAGTTCTTC.

J is TRBJ1-1 and V is TRBV29-1, with 7 nucleotides matching TRBD1. The germline gives CDR1 SQVTM, CDR2 ANQGSEA. The CDR3 totals 11 residues. J lost 6 bases, V lost 5 bases, and 3 bases had no gene match. The CDR3 is CSVRDRAEAFF. The CDR3 nucleotides are TGCAGCGTTAGAGACAGGGCTGAAGCTTTCTTT.

The rearrangement joins TRBV6-5 to TRBJ1-4; D might be TRBD1 (5 bases). Per the germline V gene, CDR1 is MNHEY and CDR2 is SVGAGI. This CDR3 has 14 residues. Trimming took 6 bases from V and 6 from J, leaving 14 bases between them. This CDR3 is CASSQGLRDEKLFF. CDR3 DNA sequence: TGTGCCAGCAGCCAGGGACTACGCGATGAAAAACTGTTTTTT.

This chain uses TRBV5-1 with TRBJ2-7; possibly TRBD1 for D (6 bases). This CDR3 is built from 15 residues. Deletions cut 0 bases from V and 1 base from J, with 11 bases between. CDR1 SGHRS and CDR2 YFSETQ come from the germline V gene. The CDR3 nucleotides read TGCGCCAGCAGCTTGGCCGGGACAAAATCCTACGAGCAGTACTTC. Amino acids: CASSLAGTKSYEQYF.

The chain's CDR3 is CASSLGISISTTPSYEQYF. CDR3 DNA: TGCGCCAGCAGCTTGGGGATAAGTATCTCCACAACCCCCTCCTACGAGCAGTACTTC. The V gene is TRBV5-1, the J gene TRBJ2-7, with D hard to call. Germline CDR1 and CDR2: SGHRS and YFSETQ. Trimming removed 0 bases at V and 0 bases at J, with 22 bases between. The CDR3 contains 19 residues.

The chain links TRBV5-1 to TRBJ1-1, with D unresolved. V lost 4 bases to trimming and J lost 2 bases, with 15 bases between them. The CDR3 extends over 15 amino acids. Germline CDR1 SGHRS, CDR2 YFSETQ. CDR3 in DNA: TGCGCCAGCAGCGCCGTAAGGGCTTTAAACACTGAAGCTTTCTTT. This codes for CASSAVRALNTEAFF.

Concerning this clone: Other DNA sequences of this sample code for an identical CDR3. This chain uses TRBV9 with TRBJ2-1; D gene unclear. Trimming stripped 0 bases from V and 7 bases from J, with 11 bases between. Per the germline V gene, CDR1 is SGDLS and CDR2 is YYNGEE. This CDR3 contains 14 residues. The CDR3 sequence: CASSVGTLSNEQFF. DNA of the CDR3: TGTGCCAGCAGCGTAGGGACCCTGTCGAATGAGCAGTTCTTC.

In this sample, this clone turned up a few times. The gene calls are TRBV10-2 and TRBJ2-7; 7 positions agree with TRBD2. Trimming took 4 bases from V and 3 from J; bases not matched to a gene: 9. This CDR3 is 15 amino acids long. Germline loops: CDR1 WSHSY, CDR2 SAAADI. CDR3 DNA sequence: TGCGCCAGCAGTGGGTCTAGCGGCAGCTTCTACGAGCAGTACTTC. Protein sequence: CASSGSSGSFYEQYF.

CDR3 bases: TGTGCCAGCAGCACCGGGCTTATGAACACTGAAGCTTTCTTT. This translates into CASSTGLMNTEAFF. The rearrangement joins TRBV9 to TRBJ1-1, with D uncertain. The CDR3 has 14 amino acids. Germline V lookup: CDR1 SGDLS, CDR2 YYNGEE. Trimming cost V 4 bases and J 0 bases, with 10 bases left between them.

V and J are TRBV7-2 and TRBJ2-6, with D perhaps TRBD1 or TRBD2 (5 bases each). V lost 0 bases to trimming and J lost 3 bases, with 21 bases between them. Germline CDR1 reads SGHTA; CDR2 reads FQGNSA. The length of the CDR3 is 20 residues. CDR3 amino acids: CASSLASGQGASSGANVLTF. The CDR3, as DNA: TGTGCCAGCAGCTTAGCGTCGGGGCAGGGCGCTTCCAGTGGGGCCAACGTCCTGACTTTC.

J is TRBJ2-6 and V is TRBV6-6; maybe TRBD2 (5 bases). Between the trimmed V and J ends, which lost 4 bases and 1 base, there was a span of 11 bases. Germline V gene data show CDR1 as MNHNY and CDR2 as SVGAGI (reference sequence). CDR3 size: 16 residues. The CDR3 DNA reads TGTGCCAGCAGTTCCGGGAAGACGTCTGGGGCCAACGTCCTGACTTTC. It encodes CASSSGKTSGANVLTF.

The rearrangement links TRBV20-1 to TRBJ2-1; D is unclear. The CDR3 contains 11 residues. Trimming took 1 base from V and 9 from J, leaving 7 bases between them. Germline values: CDR1 DFQATT, CDR2 SNEGSKA (reference sequence). CDR3: CSARVVAEQFF. The CDR3 nucleotides are TGCAGTGCTAGAGTGGTGGCTGAGCAGTTCTTC.

This clone was observed a single time. The chain links TRBV29-1 to TRBJ2-1, with 9 bases that match TRBD2. Germline V lookup: CDR1 SQVTM, CDR2 ANQGSEA. The CDR3 covers 15 residues. The trim removed 5 bases at V and 7 bases at J, leaving 12 bases unmatched. The CDR3 sequence is CSVLPFAGGHNEQFF. The CDR3 nucleotides are TGCAGCGTTCTTCCTTTCGCGGGGGGGCATAATGAGCAGTTCTTC.

This clone was detected many times. CDR3 DNA sequence: TGCGCCAGCAGCCAAGATTCCGGACTAGCGGGAGGGGACAATGAGCAGTTCTTC. Encoded protein: CASSQDSGLAGGDNEQFF. The chain is built from TRBV4-1 and TRBJ2-1, with 15 nucleotides matching TRBD2. The V gene's germline CDR1 is MGHRA and CDR2 YSYEKL. CDR3 size: 18 residues. V was clipped by 0 bases and J by 5 bases; unmatched bases: 5.

The rearrangement links TRBV10-3 to TRBJ1-4; D is ambiguous. Trimming took off 5 bases at V and 3 bases at J, with 13 bases between the two ends. The V gene's germline CDR1 is ENHRY and CDR2 SYGVKD. The CDR3 runs to 15 residues. For the CDR3, the DNA is TGTGCCATCAGTAGGTCGGGCGGAGCTAATGAAAAACTGTTTTTT. Its translation is CAISRSGGANEKLFF.

J is TRBJ1-3 and V is TRBV19; D remains ambiguous. V was pared by 3 bases and J by 0 bases, with 12 bases between. The CDR3 runs to 16 residues. The germline V gene encodes CDR1 LNHDA and CDR2 SQIVND (reference sequence). CDR3 DNA: TGTGCCAGTAGTATTGGTGGCGGTGCCTCTGGAAACACCATATATTTT. Its translation: CASSIGGGASGNTIYF.

Only one count was recorded for this clone. The chain carries TRBV9 and TRBJ1-2; D call uncertain. The CDR3 spans 14 residues. The germline V gene encodes CDR1 SGDLS and CDR2 YYNGEE. Trimming took off 1 base at V and 8 bases at J, with 15 bases between the two ends. CDR3 sequence reads: CASSVNPTSIGYTF. Here the CDR3 DNA reads TGTGCCAGCAGCGTAAATCCGACCTCCATAGGCTACACCTTC.

CDR3 protein: CASSPMTSGRTDTQYF. CDR3 in DNA: TGCGCCAGCAGCCCCATGACTAGCGGGAGAACAGATACGCAGTATTTT. This sequence joins TRBV4-1 and TRBJ2-3; TRBD2 aligns across 12 bases. This CDR3 has 16 amino acids. The junction had 5 bases not matched to a gene; V was cut back by 4 bases and J by 3 bases. CDR1 MGHRA and CDR2 YSYEKL come from the germline V gene.

This chain links TRBV7-2 with TRBJ2-5, with D perhaps being TRBD1 or TRBD2 (5 bases each). The CDR3 consists of 13 residues. Germline V gives CDR1 SGHTA, CDR2 FQGNSA. V lost 5 bases and J 4 bases, leaving 11 bases between the germline ends. The CDR3 DNA follows: TGTGCCAGCAGCCGTTTTGGGGGAGAGACCCAGTACTTC. It yields the protein CASSRFGGETQYF.

As concerns this clone: Other DNA sequences of this sample code for an identical CDR3. The CDR3 nucleotides read TGTGCCAGCAGCGTAGGTGGGGGGGCGGATACGCAGTATTTT. As protein: CASSVGGGADTQYF. This rearrangement joins TRBV9 to TRBJ2-3; D might be TRBD2 (7 bases). Germline CDR1 is SGDLS and CDR2 is YYNGEE. This CDR3 region has 14 residues. The V end lost 0 bases, the J end lost 6 bases, and 11 bases lay between the germline ends.

The chain carries TRBV5-4 and TRBJ2-5; the D gene is possibly TRBD2 (6 bases). Germline CDR1 SGHNT, CDR2 YYREEE (reference sequence). V shed 7 bases and J shed 4 bases, with 11 bases lying between them. The CDR3 loop spans 12 amino acids. CDR3 protein: CASGMGGETQYF. As DNA, the CDR3 is TGTGCCAGCGGAATGGGGGGAGAGACCCAGTACTTC. Looking up the rest from reference TRBV5-4 and TRBJ2-5 gives the full variable domain: ETGVTQSPTHLIKTRGQQVTLRCSSQSGHNTVSWYQQALGQGPQFIFQYYREEENGRGNFPPRFSGLQFPNYSSELNVNALELDDSALYLCASGMGGETQYFGPGTRLLVL.

This clone was counted between two and nine times. The CDR3 sequence is CAWSVQGLSGEKLFF. CDR3 in DNA: TGTGCCTGGAGTGTACAGGGGTTAAGCGGTGAAAAACTGTTTTTT. The chain links TRBV30 to TRBJ1-4, with 7 bases aligning to TRBD1. The CDR3 length is 15 residues. V lost 0 bases to trimming and J lost 7 bases; unmatched junction nucleotides: 8. Germline values: CDR1 GTSNPN, CDR2 SVGIG (reference sequence).

The table lists this clone with a few counts. The J gene is TRBJ2-7, the V gene TRBV5-8; D not certain. Trimming removed 0 bases at V and 10 bases at J, with 11 bases between. The length of the CDR3 is 12 residues. Germline V lookup: CDR1 SGHTS, CDR2 YDEGEE. The DNA for the CDR3 is TGTGCCAGCAGCTTGGCCGCCTCATTCCAGTACTTC. It specifies CASSLAASFQYF.